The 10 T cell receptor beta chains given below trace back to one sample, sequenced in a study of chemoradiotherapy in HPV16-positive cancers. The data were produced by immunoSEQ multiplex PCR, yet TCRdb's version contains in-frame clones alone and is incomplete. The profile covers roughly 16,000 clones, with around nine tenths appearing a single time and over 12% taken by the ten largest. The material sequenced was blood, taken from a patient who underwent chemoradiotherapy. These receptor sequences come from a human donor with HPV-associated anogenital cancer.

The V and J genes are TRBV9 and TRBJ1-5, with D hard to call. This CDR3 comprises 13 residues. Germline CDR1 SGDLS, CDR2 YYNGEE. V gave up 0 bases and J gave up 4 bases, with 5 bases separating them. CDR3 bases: TGTGCCAGCAGCGTAGCGGGTAATCAGCCCCAGCATTTT. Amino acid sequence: CASSVAGNQPQHF.

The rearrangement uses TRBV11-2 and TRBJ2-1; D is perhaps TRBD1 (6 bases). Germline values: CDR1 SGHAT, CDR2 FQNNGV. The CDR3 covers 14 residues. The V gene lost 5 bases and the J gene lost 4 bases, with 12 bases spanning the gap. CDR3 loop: CASSLSGVYNEQFF. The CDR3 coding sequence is TGTGCCAGCAGCCTTTCAGGGGTTTACAATGAGCAGTTCTTC.

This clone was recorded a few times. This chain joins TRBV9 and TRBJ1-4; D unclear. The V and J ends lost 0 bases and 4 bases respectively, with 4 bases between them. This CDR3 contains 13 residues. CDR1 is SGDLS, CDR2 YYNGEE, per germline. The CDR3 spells CASSVENNEKLFF. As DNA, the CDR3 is TGTGCCAGCAGCGTAGAGAATAATGAAAAACTGTTTTTT. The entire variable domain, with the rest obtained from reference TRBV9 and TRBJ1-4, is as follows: DSGVTQTPKHLITATGQRVTLRCSPRSGDLSVYWYQQSLDQGLQFLIQYYNGEERAKGNILERFSAQQFPDLHSELNLSSLELGDSALYFCASSVENNEKLFFGSGTQLSVL.

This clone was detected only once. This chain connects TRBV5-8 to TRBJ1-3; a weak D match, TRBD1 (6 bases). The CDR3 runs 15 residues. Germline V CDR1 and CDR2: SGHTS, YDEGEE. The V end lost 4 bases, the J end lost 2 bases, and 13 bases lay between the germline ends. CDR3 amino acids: CASSGRDTTGNTIYF. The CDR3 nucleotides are TGTGCCAGCAGCGGCCGGGACACAACTGGAAACACCATATATTTT.

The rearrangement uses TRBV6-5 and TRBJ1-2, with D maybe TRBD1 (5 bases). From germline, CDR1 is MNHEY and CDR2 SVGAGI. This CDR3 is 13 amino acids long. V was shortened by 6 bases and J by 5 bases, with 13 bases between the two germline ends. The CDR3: CASRPGTGYGYTF. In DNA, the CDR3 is TGTGCCAGCAGGCCGGGGACCGGTTATGGCTACACCTTC.

For the CDR3, the DNA is TGTGCCAGCTCACGAAGGGGTGACTCTGGAAACACCATATATTTT. It translates to CASSRRGDSGNTIYF. The V gene is TRBV18, the J gene TRBJ1-3; D may be TRBD1 (5 bases). V was clipped by 4 bases and J by 0 bases, with 10 bases between them. The CDR3 has 15 residues. Germline V lookup: CDR1 KGHSH, CDR2 LQKENI.

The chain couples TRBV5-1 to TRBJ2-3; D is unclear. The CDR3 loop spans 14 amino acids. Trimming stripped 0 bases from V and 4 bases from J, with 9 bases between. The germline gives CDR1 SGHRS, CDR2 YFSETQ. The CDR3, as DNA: TGCGCCAGCAGCTTGGACCCCTACCCAGATACGCAGTATTTT. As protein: CASSLDPYPDTQYF. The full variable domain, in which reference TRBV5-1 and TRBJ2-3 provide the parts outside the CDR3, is KAGVTQTPRYLIKTRGQQVTLSCSPISGHRSVSWYQQTPGQGLQFLFEYFSETQRNKGNFPGRFSGRQFSNSRSEMNVSTLELGDSALYLCASSLDPYPDTQYFGPGTRLTVL.

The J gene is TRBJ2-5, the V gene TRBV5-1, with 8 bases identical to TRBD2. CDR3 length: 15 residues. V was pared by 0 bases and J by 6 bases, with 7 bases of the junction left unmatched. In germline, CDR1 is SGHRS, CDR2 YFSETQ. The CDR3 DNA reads TGCGCCAGCAGCTTGGAACGCGGGGGGAGACAGACCCAGTACTTC. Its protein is CASSLERGGRQTQYF.

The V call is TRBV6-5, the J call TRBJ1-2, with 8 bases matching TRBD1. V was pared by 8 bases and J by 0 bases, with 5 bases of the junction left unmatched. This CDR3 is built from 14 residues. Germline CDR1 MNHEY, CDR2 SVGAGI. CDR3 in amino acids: CASGGTGSNYGYTF. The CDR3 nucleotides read TGTGCCAGCGGAGGGACAGGATCTAACTATGGCTACACCTTC.

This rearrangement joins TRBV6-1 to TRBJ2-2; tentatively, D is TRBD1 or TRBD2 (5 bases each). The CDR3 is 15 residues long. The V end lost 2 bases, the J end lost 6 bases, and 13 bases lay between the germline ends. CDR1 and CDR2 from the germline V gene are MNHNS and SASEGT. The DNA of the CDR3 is TGTGCCAGCAGTGAATTATCACGGGGCGCCGGGGAGCTGTTTTTT. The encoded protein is CASSELSRGAGELFF.